These 30 T cell receptor beta chains were sequenced from one sample in a study of T-cell memory formation after mild COVID-19. Each CDR3 protein gets one entry after TCRdb re-called the 5' RACE reads with MiXCR. The top ten clones hold approximately 13% of a sample with hundreds of thousands of distinct CDR3 sequences, 15% to 20% of them seen once. The sequenced material came from PBMCs or a T cell subset sorted from them (not recorded which). The receptors were sampled from an adult woman who had mild COVID-19 (a few samples of this study predate the infection). Cell type and time point are not known.

The J gene is TRBJ2-7, the V gene TRBV6-6, with 7 bases aligning to TRBD1. V was pared by 7 bases and J by 3 bases, with 18 bases of the junction left unmatched. The CDR3 covers 17 residues. The germline gives CDR1 MNHNY, CDR2 SVGAGI (reference sequence). This chain's CDR3 is CASNPNWPRTGDYEQYF. The DNA for the CDR3 is TGTGCCAGCAATCCAAATTGGCCTCGGACAGGTGACTACGAGCAGTACTTC.

V and J are TRBV20-1 and TRBJ2-7, with D perhaps being TRBD1 or TRBD2 (6 bases each). The V gene's germline CDR1 is DFQATT and CDR2 SNEGSKA (reference sequence). Trimming removed 3 bases from V and 4 bases from J, with 19 bases in between. There are 15 residues in the CDR3. The CDR3 DNA is TGCAGTGCTAGTCCTCCGGCAAGGGGGGTTTACGAGCAGTACTTC. Its translation: CSASPPARGVYEQYF.

As concerns this clonotype: This may come from a read error, since a much larger clone is one base off. The CDR3 does not close with the conserved phenylalanine or tryptophan, likely indicating a read error. The CDR3 DNA follows: TGCGCCAGCGGCGGGTATAGCGGGGAGACCCAGTACCTC. It encodes CASGGYSGETQYL. This chain joins TRBV10-2 and TRBJ2-5; 7 bases map to TRBD2. The CDR3 has 13 amino acids. Germline V CDR1 and CDR2: WSHSY, SAAADI. Germline trimming cut 8 bases from V and 5 bases from J; bases unmatched to any gene: 8.

This rearrangement joins TRBV7-9 to TRBJ2-7; 9 bases are a match to TRBD1. V was clipped by 5 bases and J by 2 bases; unmatched bases: 7. Germline lookup yields CDR1 SEHNR and CDR2 FQNEAQ (reference sequence). This CDR3 spans 15 amino acids. The CDR3 DNA reads TGTGCCAGCAGCCCACCGGGACAGGGTCCCTACGAGCAGTACTTC. Translating gives CASSPPGQGPYEQYF.

This clonotype was counted between two and nine times. This rearrangement joins TRBV3-1 to TRBJ2-1; the D call may be TRBD1 or TRBD2 (6 bases each). The CDR3 contains 19 residues. Germline V lookup: CDR1 LGHDT, CDR2 YNNKEL (reference sequence). The ends were cut back, 0 bases at V and 3 bases at J, with 21 bases in the middle. CDR3 amino acids: CASSQDLGGGPLVYNEQFF. For the CDR3, the DNA is TGTGCCAGCAGCCAAGACTTAGGGGGAGGCCCACTTGTCTACAATGAGCAGTTCTTC.

This clonotype was counted at least ten times. This chain joins TRBV5-1 and TRBJ2-3, with D possibly matching TRBD1 (6 bases). The V and J ends lost 4 bases and 2 bases respectively, with 11 bases between them. The CDR3 contains 14 residues. The germline V gene encodes CDR1 SGHRS and CDR2 YFSETQ. Written as DNA, the CDR3 is TGCGCCAGCAGCGGCACAGGGTCCACAGATACGCAGTATTTT. As protein: CASSGTGSTDTQYF.

This chain uses TRBV24-1 with TRBJ2-1, with D perhaps assigned TRBD1 or TRBD2 (5 bases each). The CDR3 is 14 amino acids. Trimming took 6 bases from V and 0 from J, leaving 8 bases between them. The germline V gene has CDR1 KGHDR and CDR2 SFDVKD. CDR3 in amino acids: CATSPGSSYNEQFF. In nucleotides, the CDR3 is TGTGCCACCAGTCCAGGGAGCTCCTACAATGAGCAGTTCTTC.

In DNA form, the CDR3 reads TGCAGCGGGCACAGTTTCGATGGCTACACCTTC. Residues: CSGHSFDGYTF. The gene calls are TRBV29-1 and TRBJ1-2; no reliable D call. Germline V gene data show CDR1 as SQVTM and CDR2 as ANQGSEA. The CDR3 extends over 11 amino acids. V lost 7 bases, J lost 6 bases, and 12 bases lay in between. The full variable domain, rest sourced from reference TRBV29-1 and TRBJ1-2, is SAVISQKPSRDICQRGTSLTIQCQVDSQVTMMFWYRQQPGQSLTLIATANQGSEATYESGFVIDKFPISRPNLTFSTLTVSNMSPEDSSIYLCSGHSFDGYTFGSGTRLTVV.

The chain carries TRBV7-2 and TRBJ2-1; 8 bases are a match to TRBD1. V lost 5 bases and J lost 2; bases outside the gene matches: 5. CDR1 and CDR2 (germline): SGHTA, FQGNSA. This CDR3 region has 15 residues. The CDR3 DNA follows: TGTGCCAGCAGCCCCCGGGACAGGCCCTACAATGAGCAGTTCTTC. It encodes CASSPRDRPYNEQFF.

Here the CDR3 DNA reads TGTGCCAGCACCAACTCGGGGAGAGGAGAGCAGTACTTC. It codes for CASTNSGRGEQYF. The J gene is TRBJ2-7, the V gene TRBV6-5; tentatively, D is TRBD2 (5 bases). Germline-derived CDR1 and CDR2 are MNHEY and SVGAGI. V lost 7 bases and J lost 7, with 17 bases in between. The CDR3 sequence is 13 residues long.

The chain joins TRBV4-2 to TRBJ2-3; 9 bases are a match to TRBD2. Germline lookup yields CDR1 LGHNA and CDR2 YNFKEQ. The CDR3 has 16 amino acids. V lost 2 bases to trimming and J lost 4 bases; unmatched junction nucleotides: 7. The CDR3 spells CASSQQAGGRSDTQYF. CDR3 nucleotide sequence: TGTGCCAGCAGCCAACAAGCGGGGGGTAGATCAGATACGCAGTATTTT.

The V and J genes are TRBV14 and TRBJ2-3; 15 bases align to TRBD2. V lost 0 bases to trimming and J lost 9 bases; unmatched junction nucleotides: 1. Germline V gene lookup returns CDR1 SGHDN and CDR2 FVKESK. The CDR3 totals 15 residues. CDR3 loop: CASSQEGLAGGTQYF. The CDR3 nucleotides read TGTGCCAGCAGCCAAGAGGGACTAGCGGGAGGAACGCAGTATTTT.

There are a few counts of this clonotype. The V gene is TRBV5-1, the J gene TRBJ2-5, with 7 bases lining up with TRBD1. Losses at the gene ends were 3 bases for V and 1 base for J; bases not matched to a gene: 6. The length of the CDR3 is 15 residues. Germline loops: CDR1 SGHRS, CDR2 YFSETQ. The CDR3 coding sequence is TGCGCCAGCAGCTCACTGACAGGGTCCCAAGAGACCCAGTACTTC. Translation: CASSSLTGSQETQYF.

This clonotype was observed at least ten times. V usage is TRBV7-2 and J usage is TRBJ2-1; 15 bases agree with TRBD2. The length of the CDR3 is 18 residues. The V gene end was trimmed by 5 bases and the J gene end by 1 base; junction bases not matched to a gene: 6. Germline CDR1 and CDR2: SGHTA and FQGNSA. The CDR3 nucleotides are TGTGCCAGCAGCGCGGGACTAGCGGGAGGTTGGTCCTACAATGAGCAGTTCTTC. Its protein is CASSAGLAGGWSYNEQFF. The complete variable domain, with remaining parts taken from reference TRBV7-2 and TRBJ2-1, reads GAGVSQSPSNKVTEKGKDVELRCDPISGHTALYWYRQSLGQGLEFLIYFQGNSAPDKSGLPSDRFSAERTGGSVSTLTIQRTQQEDSAVYLCASSAGLAGGWSYNEQFFGPGTRLTVL.

The chain employs TRBV27 and TRBJ2-5; no reliable D call. The germline V gene encodes CDR1 MNHEY and CDR2 SMNVEV (reference sequence). CDR3 size: 14 residues. V was trimmed by 5 bases and J by 1 base, leaving 11 bases between them. The DNA for the CDR3 is TGTGCCAGCAGTCCTACAAGGCGCCAAGAGACCCAGTACTTC. Amino acids: CASSPTRRQETQYF.

This clonotype was found a few times. The chain combines TRBV4-1 with TRBJ1-6; D perhaps matches TRBD1 (6 bases). Germline values: CDR1 MGHRA, CDR2 YSYEKL. Trimming took off 2 bases at V and 7 bases at J, with 12 bases between the two ends. CDR3 size: 15 residues. CDR3: CASSQTGITNSPLHF. DNA for the CDR3: TGCGCCAGCAGCCAAACAGGGATTACAAATTCACCCCTCCACTTT.

This clonotype was seen a few times. The V call is TRBV7-9, the J call TRBJ2-5, with TRBD1 matching over 9 bases. This CDR3 region has 16 residues. J was trimmed by 5 bases and V by 5 bases; bases with no gene match: 12. CDR1 is SEHNR and CDR2 is FQNEAQ in the germline V gene (reference sequence). CDR3 nucleotides: TGTGCCAGCAGCCCCGAGGGACAGGGCGAGGACGAGACCCAGTACTTC. It encodes CASSPEGQGEDETQYF.

This clonotype has just a few counts. The V and J genes are TRBV30 and TRBJ2-7; D gene uncertain. This CDR3 spans 14 amino acids. The germline gives CDR1 GTSNPN, CDR2 SVGIG (reference sequence). V was trimmed by 0 bases and J by 0 bases, leaving 9 bases between them. The CDR3: CAWSVRRLSYEQYF. CDR3 bases: TGTGCCTGGAGTGTAAGACGTCTCTCCTACGAGCAGTACTTC.

At least ten counts were recorded for this clonotype. This sequence joins TRBV5-1 and TRBJ2-1; D not resolved. The CDR3 totals 13 residues. Deletions cut 6 bases from V and 0 bases from J, with 7 bases between. Germline lookup yields CDR1 SGHRS and CDR2 YFSETQ. In nucleotides, the CDR3 is TGCGCCAGCATGGGTTACTCCTACAATGAGCAGTTCTTC. Amino acids: CASMGYSYNEQFF.

This clonotype was detected only a few times. CDR3 nucleotides: TGTGCCAGCAGCTCACCAGGGGTCTATGGCTACACCTTC. The encoded protein is CASSSPGVYGYTF. The J gene is TRBJ1-2, the V gene TRBV9; possibly TRBD1 for D (6 bases). The CDR3 extends over 13 amino acids. CDR1 and CDR2 from the germline V gene are SGDLS and YYNGEE. V dropped 4 bases and J dropped 4 bases, with 11 bases sitting between them.

Only a few counts were recorded for this clonotype. The chain joins TRBV7-9 to TRBJ1-4; no reliable D call. This CDR3 is 14 amino acids long. V was trimmed by 3 bases and J by 4 bases, leaving 9 bases between them. Germline V gene data show CDR1 as SEHNR and CDR2 as FQNEAQ (reference sequence). The CDR3 DNA is TGTGCCAGCAGCTTCCGAGGGAATAATGAAAAACTGTTTTTT. This translates into CASSFRGNNEKLFF.

The chain combines TRBV7-6 with TRBJ2-1, with a weak D call TRBD2 (5 bases). V was pared by 8 bases and J by 6 bases, with 11 bases between. CDR1 SGHVS and CDR2 FNYEAQ come from the germline V gene. The CDR3 consists of 12 residues. This chain's CDR3 is CASAGVSNEQFF. In DNA, the CDR3 is TGTGCCAGCGCCGGGGTCTCCAATGAGCAGTTCTTC.

This sequence joins TRBV24-1 and TRBJ2-2; a possible D gene is TRBD1 (5 bases). The CDR3 loop spans 13 amino acids. Trimming took off 5 bases at V and 3 bases at J, with 6 bases between the two ends. CDR1 is KGHDR and CDR2 is SFDVKD in the germline V gene. CDR3 sequence: CATSVGDTGELFF. The CDR3 DNA reads as TGTGCCACCAGTGTAGGGGACACCGGGGAGCTGTTTTTT.

The V call is TRBV15, the J call TRBJ2-7; D gene ambiguous. This CDR3 contains 14 residues. Germline V gene data show CDR1 as LNHNV and CDR2 as YYDKDF (reference sequence). Trimming stripped 1 base from V and 0 bases from J, with 7 bases between. The CDR3 region is CATSRVGPSYEQYF. The DNA of the CDR3 is TGTGCCACCAGCAGAGTCGGTCCCTCCTACGAGCAGTACTTC.

V is TRBV11-2 and J is TRBJ1-2; D uncertain. The germline V and J ends were trimmed by 5 bases and 5 bases, with 12 bases remaining between them. There are 13 residues in the CDR3. The germline CDR1 and CDR2 sequences are SGHAT and FQNNGV. The CDR3 here is CASSAEGSYGYTF. In nucleotides, the CDR3 is TGTGCCAGCAGCGCCGAGGGTTCGTATGGCTACACCTTC.

This clonotype has only a few counts. This chain joins TRBV12-3 or TRBV12-4 and TRBJ2-1, with 7 bases matching TRBD2. V shed 6 bases, J shed 5 bases, and the junction held 4 bases outside the gene matches. The CDR3 covers 13 residues. The CDR3, as DNA: TGTGCCAGCAGCCCGGGACTACACAATGAGCAGTTCTTC. This sequence encodes CASSPGLHNEQFF.

The chain combines TRBV5-1 with TRBJ2-1; the D gene is possibly TRBD2 (5 bases). The CDR3 totals 16 residues. V was shortened by 0 bases and J by 2 bases, with 12 bases between the two germline ends. Per germline, CDR1 SGHRS and CDR2 YFSETQ. In DNA form, the CDR3 reads TGCGCCAGCAGCTTGGAGACGGGGAAAACCTACAATGAGCAGTTCTTC. It codes for CASSLETGKTYNEQFF. Supplemented by reference TRBV5-1 and TRBJ2-1, the full variable domain reads KAGVTQTPRYLIKTRGQQVTLSCSPISGHRSVSWYQQTPGQGLQFLFEYFSETQRNKGNFPGRFSGRQFSNSRSEMNVSTLELGDSALYLCASSLETGKTYNEQFFGPGTRLTVL.

There are a few counts of this clonotype. The CDR3 region is CASSPFPGALDEQYF. The CDR3 region has the DNA TGTGCCAGCAGCCCTTTTCCGGGAGCCTTGGACGAGCAGTACTTC. This chain uses TRBV7-9 with TRBJ2-7, with D possibly TRBD2 on 6 matching bases. In germline, CDR1 is SEHNR, CDR2 FQNEAQ (reference sequence). V was cut by 5 bases and J by 5 bases, with 19 bases left in between. The CDR3 has 15 residues. The whole variable domain, filled in from reference TRBV7-9 and TRBJ2-7, reads DTGVSQNPRHKITKRGQNVTFRCDPISEHNRLYWYRQTLGQGPEFLTYFQNEAQLEKSRLLSDRFSAERPKGSFSTLEIQRTEQGDSAMYLCASSPFPGALDEQYFGPGTRLTVT.

This clonotype was counted only a few times. This chain connects TRBV12-3 or TRBV12-4 to TRBJ1-1; D may be TRBD1 (6 bases). This CDR3 is built from 15 residues. V dropped 6 bases and J dropped 5 bases, with 19 bases sitting between them. The CDR3 coding sequence is TGTGCCAGCAGCCCGACTGTCCAGGGGAGGACTGAAGCTTTCTTT. This sequence encodes CASSPTVQGRTEAFF.

This clonotype was seen just once. At one boundary the junction diverges from the germline segment, which might be a read error. The chain has TRBV7-3 and TRBJ2-1; D perhaps matches TRBD2 (6 bases). This CDR3 contains 14 residues. Per the germline V gene, CDR1 is SGHTA and CDR2 is FQGTGA. In DNA form, the CDR3 reads TGTGCCAGCAGCTTGGGGCGGGGCTACAATGAGCTGTTCTTC. It encodes CASSLGRGYNELFF. Full variable domain (remainder filled in from reference TRBV7-3 and TRBJ2-1): GAGVSQTPSNKVTEKGKYVELRCDPISGHTALYWYRQSLGQGPEFLIYFQGTGAADDSGLPNDRFFAVRPEGSVSTLKIQRTERGDSAVYLCASSLGRGYNELFFGPGTRLTVL.